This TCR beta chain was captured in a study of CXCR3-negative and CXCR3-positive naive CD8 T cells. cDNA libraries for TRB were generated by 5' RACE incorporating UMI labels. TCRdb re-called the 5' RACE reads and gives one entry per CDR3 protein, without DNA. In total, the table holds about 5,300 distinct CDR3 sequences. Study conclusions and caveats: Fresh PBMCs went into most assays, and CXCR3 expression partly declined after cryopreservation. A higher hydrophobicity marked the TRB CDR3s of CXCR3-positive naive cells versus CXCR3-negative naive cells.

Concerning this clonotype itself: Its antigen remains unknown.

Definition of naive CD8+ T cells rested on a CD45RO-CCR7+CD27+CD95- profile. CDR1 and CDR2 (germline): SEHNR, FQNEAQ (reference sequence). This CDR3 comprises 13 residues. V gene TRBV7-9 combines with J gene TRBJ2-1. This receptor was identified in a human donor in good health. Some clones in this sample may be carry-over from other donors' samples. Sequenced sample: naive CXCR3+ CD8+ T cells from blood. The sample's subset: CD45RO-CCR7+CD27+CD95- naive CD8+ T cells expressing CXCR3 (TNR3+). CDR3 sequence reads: CASSLIGANEQFF.